The source of this T cell receptor beta chain is a study of Graves' ophthalmopathy and Graves' hyperthyroidism. On the study more broadly: Hyperthyroidism was considered stable when no ophthalmopathy appeared within 18 months of follow-up.

Findings and limits, study-wide: In separating ophthalmopathy from stable hyperthyroidism, a 13-signature model achieved around 85% sensitivity and 81.08% specificity. Blood repertoires reportedly contained most expanded thyroid clonotypes above 0.001 frequency.

The diagnostic workup employed clinical symptoms, serum thyroxine, TRAb, thyroid ultrasound and orbital computed tomography. On this clonotype itself: The antigen remains unidentified.

Investigators amplified TCR beta CDR3 regions from RNA transcripts. HTBI primers primed a first-round RT-PCR, and a second-round multiplex PCR followed. One entry per CDR3 protein results from TCRdb running MiXCR on the multiplex PCR reads. The data contain about 500,000 distinct CDR3 sequences, 39% of them singletons. Sequencing was carried out using peripheral blood or thyroid tissue (not recorded which). The TCR was taken from an adult man with Graves' hyperthyroidism.

The chain's CDR3 is CASSFGQGVVGNQPQHF. The DNA of the CDR3 is TGTGCCAGCAGCTTTGGACAGGGGGTTGTTGGCAATCAGCCCCAGCATTTT. V is TRBV5-5 and J is TRBJ1-5; 10 bases map to TRBD1. There are 17 residues in the CDR3. J was trimmed by 2 bases and V by 2 bases; bases with no gene match: 7. Germline CDR1 is SGHKS and CDR2 is YYEKEE (reference sequence).